A single sample is the source of the 15 T cell receptor beta chains below, sequenced in a study of breast tumors, draining lymph nodes, adjacent tissues. Breast cancer patients provided tissue from their axillary draining lymph nodes. One entry per CDR3 protein results from TCRdb running MiXCR on the multiplex PCR reads. Among over 150,000 distinct CDR3 sequences listed, 33% were seen once. Specimen: axillary lymph node tissue. Receptor source: a female donor with breast cancer. Some clones in this sample may be carry-over from other donors' samples.

This clonotype was observed many times. The chain links TRBV12-3 or TRBV12-4 to TRBJ2-3; 12 bases fit TRBD2. Trimming at V came to 5 bases and at J to 4 bases, leaving 4 bases not matched to a gene. This CDR3 has 15 residues. The DNA of the CDR3 is TGTGCCAGCAGTCCTCTAGCGGGAGGGCCAGATACGCAGTATTTT. Its protein is CASSPLAGGPDTQYF.

This clonotype was detected ten times or more. The V gene is TRBV7-2, the J gene TRBJ2-1, with D unresolved. CDR1 and CDR2 from the germline V gene are SGHTA and FQGNSA. The CDR3 sequence is 13 residues long. The V end lost 5 bases, the J end lost 2 bases, and 7 bases lay between the germline ends. The CDR3 here is CASSQRTYNEQFF. DNA of the CDR3: TGTGCCAGCAGCCAAAGGACCTACAATGAGCAGTTCTTC.

The V and J genes are TRBV11-2 and TRBJ2-1; D is undetermined. The CDR3 is 14 amino acids. The germline CDR1 and CDR2 sequences are SGHAT and FQNNGV. With 5 bases removed from V and 10 bases from J, the gap between germline ends came to 18 bases. CDR3 residues: CASSPQYVTREQFF. CDR3 nucleotide sequence: TGTGCCAGCAGCCCTCAATACGTTACCCGGGAGCAGTTCTTC.

This clonotype occurred a few times. The junction and the germline gene differ at one end; a read error may be behind it. The V call is TRBV7-9, the J call TRBJ2-1; the match to TRBD2 covers 8 bases. Germline CDR1 and CDR2: SEHNR and FQNEAQ (reference sequence). The CDR3 length is 14 residues. CDR3 sequence reads: CASSEGLGGDEQFF. The CDR3 DNA is TGTGCCAGCAGCGAGGGACTAGGCGGGGATGAGCAATTCTTC.

This clonotype was seen more than once but under ten times. The chain has TRBV27 and TRBJ2-1; no clear D gene. The CDR3 length is 13 residues. V shed 7 bases and J shed 8 bases, with 15 bases lying between them. Germline V gene lookup returns CDR1 MNHEY and CDR2 SMNVEV (reference sequence). CDR3 in amino acids: CASTFLGFHEQFF. The CDR3, as DNA: TGTGCCAGCACCTTTCTAGGGTTCCATGAGCAGTTCTTC.

This clonotype was seen at least ten times. The V and J genes are TRBV2 and TRBJ1-5, with D possibly being TRBD1 (5 bases). Germline lookup yields CDR1 SNHLY and CDR2 FYNNEI. The CDR3 sequence is 14 residues long. V lost 1 base, J lost 7 bases, and 11 bases lay in between. The CDR3 is CASSEVGVGQPQHF. CDR3 nucleotides: TGTGCCAGCAGTGAAGTGGGGGTCGGACAGCCCCAGCATTTT.

The chain is built from TRBV6-6 and TRBJ1-1; weak D call: TRBD1 (6 bases). Trimming left V 8 bases short and J 0 bases short, with 13 bases between. The CDR3 contains 14 residues. Germline CDR1 and CDR2: MNHNY and SVGAGI (reference sequence). The CDR3 reads CASGKGQLNTEAFF. As DNA, the CDR3 is TGTGCCAGCGGAAAAGGACAGCTGAACACTGAAGCTTTCTTT.

This clonotype was picked up many times. The CDR3 DNA sequence: TGTGCCAGCAGCCCCAGAGGAGGTGCGGGCATTTACGAGCAGTACTTC. Amino acid sequence: CASSPRGGAGIYEQYF. The chain employs TRBV7-2 and TRBJ2-7; possibly TRBD2 for D (5 bases). The germline V gene has CDR1 SGHTA and CDR2 FQGNSA. Trimming took off 5 bases at V and 4 bases at J, with 21 bases between the two ends. This CDR3 contains 16 residues.

Worth noting for this clonotype: The final CDR3 position lacks the conserved phenylalanine or tryptophan, pointing to a likely read error. The chain carries TRBV29-1 and TRBJ2-3; 15 nucleotides line up with TRBD2. The ends lost 3 bases at V and 6 bases at J; junction bases unmatched: 13. Germline loops: CDR1 SQVTM, CDR2 ANQGSEA. The CDR3 is made up of 18 amino acids. The CDR3 DNA is TGCAGCGTTGAGCAGGGCCTGGGACTAGCGGGGGGTACGGATACGCAGTATCTT. It yields the protein CSVEQGLGLAGGTDTQYL.

This clonotype was found many times. The chain has TRBV11-2 and TRBJ2-7; possibly TRBD1 or TRBD2 for D (5 bases each). Germline loops: CDR1 SGHAT, CDR2 FQNNGV. The CDR3 totals 14 residues. V shed 5 bases and J shed 0 bases, with 11 bases lying between them. The CDR3 loop reads CASSLGPISYEQYF. The CDR3 DNA reads TGTGCCAGCAGCCTGGGACCGATCTCCTACGAGCAGTACTTC.

A word on this clonotype: One junction end does not reproduce the germline sequence, and a read error may be involved. The genes are TRBV27 and TRBJ1-3; D gene ambiguous. Germline-derived CDR1 and CDR2 are MNHEY and SMNVEV (reference sequence). The CDR3 spans 15 residues. CDR3 sequence (DNA): TGCGCCAGCAGTTTATCGGGGAGCTCTGGAAACACCATATATTTT. It is translated as CASSLSGSSGNTIYF.

At least ten counts were recorded for this clonotype. This chain uses TRBV19 with TRBJ1-6, with D perhaps TRBD1 (6 bases). This CDR3 is built from 15 residues. The V gene's germline CDR1 is LNHDA and CDR2 SQIVND (reference sequence). The V and J ends lost 7 bases and 6 bases respectively, with 16 bases between them. CDR3 region: CASTLTGAGNSPLHF. Here the CDR3 DNA reads TGTGCCAGTACCCTAACGGGGGCCGGTAATTCACCCCTCCACTTT.

This clonotype showed up just a few times. The gene calls are TRBV3-1 and TRBJ2-1; 8 positions agree with TRBD1. The CDR3 is made up of 15 amino acids. Germline V gene sequence: CDR1 LGHDT, CDR2 YNNKEL (reference sequence). After removal of 4 bases from V and 9 bases from J, the junction contained 11 bases not matched to a gene. The CDR3, as DNA: TGTGCCAGCAGCCTATCGGCAGGGGGCTTGGGTGAGCAGTTCTTC. Translated, it gives CASSLSAGGLGEQFF.

This clonotype has just one count. This chain uses TRBV29-1 with TRBJ1-4, with 8 bases aligning to TRBD1. Trimming at V came to 6 bases and at J to 13 bases, leaving 13 bases not matched to a gene. The CDR3 has 13 residues. Germline V gene lookup returns CDR1 SQVTM and CDR2 ANQGSEA. The CDR3 loop is CSVATGGVDRLFF. CDR3 DNA: TGCAGCGTGGCCACAGGGGGGGTCGATAGACTGTTTTTT.

To note about this clonotype: This may arise from a read error, as a much more abundant clone is one base away. The gene calls are TRBV20-1 and TRBJ2-1; 8 nucleotides match TRBD2. The CDR3 loop spans 15 amino acids. Germline-derived CDR1 and CDR2 are DFQATT and SNEGSKA (reference sequence). With 2 bases clipped from V and 4 bases from J, the junction kept 7 bases outside the gene matches. The CDR3 region is CSARWGLVEYNEQFF. The CDR3 DNA is TGCAGTGCTAGATGGGGACTAGTAGAATACAATGAGCAGTTCTTC.